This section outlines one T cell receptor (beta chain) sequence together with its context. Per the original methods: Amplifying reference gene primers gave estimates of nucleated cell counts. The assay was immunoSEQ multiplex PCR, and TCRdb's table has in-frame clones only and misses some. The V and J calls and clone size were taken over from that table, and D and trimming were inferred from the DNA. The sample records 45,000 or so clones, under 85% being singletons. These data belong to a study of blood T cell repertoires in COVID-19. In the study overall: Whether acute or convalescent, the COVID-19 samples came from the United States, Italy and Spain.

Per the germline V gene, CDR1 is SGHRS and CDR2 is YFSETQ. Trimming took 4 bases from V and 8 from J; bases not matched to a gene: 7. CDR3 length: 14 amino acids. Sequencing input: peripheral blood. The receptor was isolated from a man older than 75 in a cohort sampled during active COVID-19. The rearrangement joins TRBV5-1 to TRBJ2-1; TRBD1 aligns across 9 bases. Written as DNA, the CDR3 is TGCGCCAGCAGCCGAACAGGGGGCCGCGATGAGCAGTTCTTC. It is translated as CASSRTGGRDEQFF.